The rows below give T cell receptor beta chains drawn from one sample of a study of early T cells in non-severe SARS-CoV-2 infection. TCRdb used MiXCR to reprocess the 5' RACE reads, holding one entry per CDR3 protein. The data show around 50,000 distinct CDR3 sequences, approximately 12% seen once. The sample consisted of whole blood. These receptors all come from an adult who was a healthcare worker with PCR-confirmed SARS-CoV-2 infection or an uninfected control (not recorded which). Both conserved end residues are part of each CDR3. Fields, in order: V gene, clone size, J gene, D gene, CDR3 protein. The D gene is left open where the match is weak. The size field is filled for only some rows; it gives once, few, many or a size class.

v_call: TRBV6-5
clone_size: many
j_call: TRBJ2-7
d_call: NA
cdr3_aa: CASRNGYEQYF

v_call: TRBV12-3/TRBV12-4
clone_size: many
j_call: TRBJ1-2
d_call: NA
cdr3_aa: CASSLQTDYGYTF

v_call: TRBV6-2/TRBV6-3
clone_size: many
j_call: TRBJ1-1
d_call: NA
cdr3_aa: CASSYVGQNTEAFF

v_call: TRBV5-1
clone_size: NA
j_call: TRBJ2-7
d_call: NA
cdr3_aa: CASSKGDEQYF

v_call: TRBV4-2
clone_size: many
j_call: TRBJ1-5
d_call: NA
cdr3_aa: CASSQERTDSNQPQHF

v_call: TRBV27
clone_size: NA
j_call: TRBJ2-5
d_call: NA
cdr3_aa: CASSLRVAEYQETQYF

v_call: TRBV5-1
clone_size: many
j_call: TRBJ2-7
d_call: NA
cdr3_aa: CASSLTDIYEQYF

v_call: TRBV6-1
clone_size: few
j_call: TRBJ1-2
d_call: NA
cdr3_aa: CASSPGEYGYTF

v_call: TRBV10-3
clone_size: many
j_call: TRBJ2-1
d_call: TRBD2
cdr3_aa: CAMGTSGNYNEQFF

v_call: TRBV27
clone_size: many
j_call: TRBJ2-7
d_call: NA
cdr3_aa: CASSPRDPTEQYF

v_call: TRBV21-1
clone_size: few
j_call: TRBJ2-2
d_call: NA
cdr3_aa: CASSNGTWTGNTGELFF

v_call: TRBV19
clone_size: many
j_call: TRBJ2-7
d_call: NA
cdr3_aa: CASSISLADSYEQYF

v_call: TRBV9
clone_size: NA
j_call: TRBJ2-5
d_call: NA
cdr3_aa: CASSVGGGLVETQYF

v_call: TRBV6-6
clone_size: many
j_call: TRBJ1-2
d_call: NA
cdr3_aa: CASRAGNYGYTF

v_call: TRBV11-2
clone_size: many
j_call: TRBJ2-7
d_call: NA
cdr3_aa: CASSLAGSEQYF

v_call: TRBV7-2
clone_size: few
j_call: TRBJ1-1
d_call: TRBD1
cdr3_aa: CASSFLTGRTEAFF

v_call: TRBV5-8
clone_size: many
j_call: TRBJ2-3
d_call: TRBD2
cdr3_aa: CASSLGIAGVTSTDTQYF

v_call: TRBV9
clone_size: many
j_call: TRBJ2-7
d_call: NA
cdr3_aa: CASSVEAARGGEQYF

v_call: TRBV23-1
clone_size: NA
j_call: TRBJ2-1
d_call: NA
cdr3_aa: CASSQSFRGSEKVDEQFF

v_call: TRBV29-1
clone_size: few
j_call: TRBJ1-1
d_call: NA
cdr3_aa: CSVIGSFKAFF

v_call: TRBV11-2
clone_size: many
j_call: TRBJ2-5
d_call: NA
cdr3_aa: CASSLQLAAIQVTQYF